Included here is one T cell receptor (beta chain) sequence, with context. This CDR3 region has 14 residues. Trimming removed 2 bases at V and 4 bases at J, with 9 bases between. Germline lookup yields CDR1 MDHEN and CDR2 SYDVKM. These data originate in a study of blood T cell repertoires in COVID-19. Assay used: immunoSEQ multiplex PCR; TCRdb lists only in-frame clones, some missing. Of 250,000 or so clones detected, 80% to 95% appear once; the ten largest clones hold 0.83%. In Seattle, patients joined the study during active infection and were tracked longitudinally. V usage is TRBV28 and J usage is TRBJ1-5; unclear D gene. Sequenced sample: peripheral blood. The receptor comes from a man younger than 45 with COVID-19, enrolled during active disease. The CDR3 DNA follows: TGTGCCAGCAGTTTACCCCAGACTAATCAGCCCCAGCATTTT. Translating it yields CASSLPQTNQPQHF.